This TCR beta chain was profiled in a study of blood T cell repertoires in COVID-19. Germline values: CDR1 SGDLS, CDR2 YYNGEE. Trimming took off 3 bases at V and 5 bases at J, with 15 bases between the two ends. The CDR3 has 15 amino acids. Here immunoSEQ multiplex PCR was the method, and the copy in TCRdb shows in-frame clones only, minus some. The table lists more than 25,000 clones, roughly 87% of them singletons, with roughly 5.4% in the top ten. The chain is built from TRBV9 and TRBJ1-5; the D gene is possibly TRBD1 (6 bases). The origin of this receptor is a man aged 60 to 69 with active COVID-19. Material for sequencing was peripheral blood. The CDR3 sequence: CASSASGTTDQPQHF. The CDR3 coding sequence is TGTGCCAGCAGCGCCTCCGGGACAACCGATCAGCCCCAGCATTTT.